This TCR beta chain came from a study of post-analysis software for immune sequencing data. Broader study findings: Clustering by F measure revealed strong co-clustering among samples prepared together in one batch. Patients used roughly five TRBV segments, including TRBV5-6, TRBV5-1 and TRBV20-1, more often than controls.

CDR1 is SEHNR, CDR2 FQNEAQ, per germline (reference sequence). V was cut by 11 bases and J by 5 bases, with 22 bases left in between. The CDR3 runs to 15 residues. In this sample, this clonotype turned up a few times. Its antigen is still unknown. TCR beta cDNA libraries included unique molecular identifiers. TCRdb passed the PCR reads through MiXCR, listing each CDR3 protein once. The table lists 600,000 to 750,000 distinct CDR3 sequences, 59% of them singletons. Sequencing was done on a sample of blood. The gene calls are TRBV7-9 and TRBJ2-1; either TRBD1 or TRBD2 may fit D (5 bases each). The receptor was derived from a girl aged 2-10 years with multiple sclerosis. The CDR3 DNA reads TGTGCCGTAAGAGCCCCGGGACGGGGACACAATGAGCAGTTCTTC. Its translation: CAVRAPGRGHNEQFF.